This entry lists 2 T cell receptor beta chains sequenced from one sample in a study of blood T cell repertoires in COVID-19. The table came from immunoSEQ multiplex PCR; TCRdb's copy has only in-frame clones and leaves some out. The sample includes under 150,000 clones, roughly 79% of them seen just once. Material: peripheral blood. These receptors were taken from a human donor in a cohort sampled during active COVID-19.

In this sample, this clone turned up a few times. This chain's CDR3 is CSARRAGAYNEQFF. The CDR3 bases are TGCAGCGCCCGTCGGGCGGGAGCCTACAATGAGCAGTTCTTC. V is TRBV29-1 and J is TRBJ2-1; 7 bases match TRBD2. This CDR3 spans 14 amino acids. V gave up 7 bases and J gave up 2 bases; unmatched junction bases: 8. Germline assignment: CDR1 SQVTM and CDR2 ANQGSEA.

There are a few counts of this clone. J is TRBJ1-5 and V is TRBV7-5; TRBD1, the table's D call, was not compared with the DNA. TRBV7-5 is designated a pseudogene. The CDR3 sequence is 14 residues long. The CDR3 loop reads CARSLTPQGQPQHF. The CDR3 nucleotides are TGTGCCAGAAGCTTAACCCCCCAGGGTCAGCCCCAGCATTTT.